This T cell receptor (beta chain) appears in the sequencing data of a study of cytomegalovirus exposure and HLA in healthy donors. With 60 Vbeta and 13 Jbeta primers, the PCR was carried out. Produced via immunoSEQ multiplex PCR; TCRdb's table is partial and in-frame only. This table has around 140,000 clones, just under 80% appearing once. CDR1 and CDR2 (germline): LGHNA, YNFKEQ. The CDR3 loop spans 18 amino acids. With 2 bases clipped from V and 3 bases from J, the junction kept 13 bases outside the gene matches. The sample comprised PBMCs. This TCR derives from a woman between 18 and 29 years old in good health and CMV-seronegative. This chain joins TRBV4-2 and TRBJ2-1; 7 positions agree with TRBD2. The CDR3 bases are TGTGCCAGCAGCCAACTCGCGAAGGCTAGCGGATTCTACAATGAGCAGTTCTTC. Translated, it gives CASSQLAKASGFYNEQFF.